This T cell receptor beta chain emerged from a study of blood T cells in healthy people across ages. With a J-beta primer mix and a sample-barcoded 5' primer, a second PCR ran about 7 to 12 cycles. One entry per CDR3 protein, called by TCRdb with MiXCR from the 5' RACE reads. The sample lists about 760,000 distinct CDR3 sequences, just under 25% occurring once. This clonotype was seen only a few times. The V end was cut by 4 bases, the J end by 3 bases, with 13 bases between. Germline V gene sequence: CDR1 SGHAT, CDR2 FQNNGV. This CDR3 spans 14 amino acids. In addition, the sample was reused for a study of T cells of mothers and their children. That paper adds: Mothers yielded over 8 million CDR3 reads, children 2.5 million to 3 million each. Biologically related mothers and children overlapped slightly more than unrelated pairs, a non-significant difference.

The chain links TRBV11-2 to TRBJ2-7; D possibly corresponds to TRBD2 (6 bases). Input material: blood. The clonotype was recovered from a boy younger than 18 in good health. In DNA, the CDR3 is TGTGCCAGCAGCTACGGGGGAGGCTTCTACGAGCAGTACTTC. Its translation is CASSYGGGFYEQYF.